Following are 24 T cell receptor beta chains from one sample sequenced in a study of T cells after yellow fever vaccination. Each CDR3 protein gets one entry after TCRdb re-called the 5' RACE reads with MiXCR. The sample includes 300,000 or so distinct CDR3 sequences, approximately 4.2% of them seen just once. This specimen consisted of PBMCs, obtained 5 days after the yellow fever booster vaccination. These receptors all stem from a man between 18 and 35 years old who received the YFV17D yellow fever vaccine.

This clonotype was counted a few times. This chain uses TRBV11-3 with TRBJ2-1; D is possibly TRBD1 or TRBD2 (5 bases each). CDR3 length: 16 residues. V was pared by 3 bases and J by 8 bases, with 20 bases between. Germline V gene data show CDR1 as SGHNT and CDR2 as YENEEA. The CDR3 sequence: CASSLGSRGRGDEQFF. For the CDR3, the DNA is TGTGCCAGCAGCTTGGGATCACGGGGCCGAGGGGATGAGCAGTTCTTC.

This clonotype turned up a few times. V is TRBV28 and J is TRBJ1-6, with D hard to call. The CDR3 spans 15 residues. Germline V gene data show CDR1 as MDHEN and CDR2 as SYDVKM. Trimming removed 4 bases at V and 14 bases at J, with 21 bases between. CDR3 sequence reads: CASSSDIAAGVALHF. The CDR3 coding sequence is TGTGCCAGCAGTTCCGATATCGCGGCCGGTGTCGCCCTCCACTTT.

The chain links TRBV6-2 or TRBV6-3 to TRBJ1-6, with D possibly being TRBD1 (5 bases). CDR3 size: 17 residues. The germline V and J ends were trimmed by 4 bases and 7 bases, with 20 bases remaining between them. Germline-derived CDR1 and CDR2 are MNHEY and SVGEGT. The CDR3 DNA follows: TGTGCCAGCAGTTCCGCTATGGGGCAGAAAGGAAATTCACCCCTCCACTTT. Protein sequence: CASSSAMGQKGNSPLHF.

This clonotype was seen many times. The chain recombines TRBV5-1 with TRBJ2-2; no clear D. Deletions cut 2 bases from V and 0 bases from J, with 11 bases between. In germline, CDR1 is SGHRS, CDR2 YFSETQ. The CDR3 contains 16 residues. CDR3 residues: CASSLRANANTGELFF. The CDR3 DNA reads TGCGCCAGCAGCTTAAGGGCAAACGCGAACACCGGGGAGCTGTTTTTT.

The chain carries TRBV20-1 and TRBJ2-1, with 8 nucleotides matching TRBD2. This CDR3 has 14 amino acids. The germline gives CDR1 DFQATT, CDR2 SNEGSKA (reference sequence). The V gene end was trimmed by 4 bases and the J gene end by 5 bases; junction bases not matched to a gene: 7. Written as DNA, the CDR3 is TGCAGTGCTACGGGCCTAGCGGGCCACAATGAGCAGTTCTTC. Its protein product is CSATGLAGHNEQFF.

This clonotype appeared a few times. In DNA, the CDR3 is TGTGCCATCAGTGAGGGCAGCGATCAGCCCCAGCATTTT. It encodes CAISEGSDQPQHF. This chain connects TRBV10-3 to TRBJ1-5; D unclear. CDR1 and CDR2 (germline): ENHRY, SYGVKD. Trimming pared 2 bases from V and 5 bases from J, leaving 7 bases between. The CDR3 loop spans 13 amino acids.

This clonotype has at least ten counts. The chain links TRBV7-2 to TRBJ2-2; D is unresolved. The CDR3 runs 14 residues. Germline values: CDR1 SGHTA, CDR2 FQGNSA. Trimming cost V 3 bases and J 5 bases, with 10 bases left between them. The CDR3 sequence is CASSLSYGTGELFF. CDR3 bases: TGTGCCAGCAGCTTGTCGTACGGAACCGGGGAGCTGTTTTTT.

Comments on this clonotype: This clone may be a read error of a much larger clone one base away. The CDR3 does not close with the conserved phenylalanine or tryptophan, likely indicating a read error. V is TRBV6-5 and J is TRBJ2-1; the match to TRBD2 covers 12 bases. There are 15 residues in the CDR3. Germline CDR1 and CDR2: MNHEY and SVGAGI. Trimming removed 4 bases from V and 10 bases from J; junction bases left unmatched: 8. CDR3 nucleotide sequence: TGTGCCAGCAGTTCCCCGACTAGCGGGGGCCGAGAGCAGTTCTTG. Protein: CASSSPTSGGREQFL.

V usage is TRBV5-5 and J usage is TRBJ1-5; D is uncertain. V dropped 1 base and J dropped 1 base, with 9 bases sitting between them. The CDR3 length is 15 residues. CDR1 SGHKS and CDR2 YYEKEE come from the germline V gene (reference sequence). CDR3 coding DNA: TGTGCCAGCAGCTTGCCCGACGGGAGCAATCAGCCCCAGCATTTT. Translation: CASSLPDGSNQPQHF.

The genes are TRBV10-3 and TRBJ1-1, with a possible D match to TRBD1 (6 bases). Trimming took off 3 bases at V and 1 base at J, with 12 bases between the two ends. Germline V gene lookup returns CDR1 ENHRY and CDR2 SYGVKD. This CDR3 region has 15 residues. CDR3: CAISEGGWENTEAFF. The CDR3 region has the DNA TGTGCCATCAGTGAAGGGGGTTGGGAGAACACTGAAGCTTTCTTT.

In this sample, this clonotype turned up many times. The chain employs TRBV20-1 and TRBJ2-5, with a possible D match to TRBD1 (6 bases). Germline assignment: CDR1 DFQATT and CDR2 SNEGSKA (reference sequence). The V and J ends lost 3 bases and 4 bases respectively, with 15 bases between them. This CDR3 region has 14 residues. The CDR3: CSARPGQSSETQYF. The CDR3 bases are TGCAGTGCTAGGCCGGGACAATCCTCAGAGACCCAGTACTTC.

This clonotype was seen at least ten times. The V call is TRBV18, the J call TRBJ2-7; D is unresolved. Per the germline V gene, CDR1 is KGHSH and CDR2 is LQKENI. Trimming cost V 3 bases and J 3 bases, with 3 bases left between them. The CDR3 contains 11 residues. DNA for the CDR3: TGTGCCAGCTCACCCGGCTACGAGCAGTACGTC. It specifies CASSPGYEQYV.

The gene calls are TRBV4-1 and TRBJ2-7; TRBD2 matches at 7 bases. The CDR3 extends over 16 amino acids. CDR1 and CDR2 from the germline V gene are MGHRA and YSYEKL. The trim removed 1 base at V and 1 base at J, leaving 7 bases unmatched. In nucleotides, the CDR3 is TGCGCCAGCAGCCAAGTCCCGGGGGGACCTTCCTACGAGCAGTACTTC. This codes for CASSQVPGGPSYEQYF.

The DNA of the CDR3 is TGTGCCAGCAGTTGGGCAGGGGGGTCCCCCCAAGAGACCCAGTACTTC. The encoded protein is CASSWAGGSPQETQYF. This chain connects TRBV6-5 to TRBJ2-5; a possible D gene is TRBD1 (7 bases). The V end was cut by 4 bases, the J end by 1 base, with 16 bases between. The CDR3 totals 16 residues. Per the germline V gene, CDR1 is MNHEY and CDR2 is SVGAGI.

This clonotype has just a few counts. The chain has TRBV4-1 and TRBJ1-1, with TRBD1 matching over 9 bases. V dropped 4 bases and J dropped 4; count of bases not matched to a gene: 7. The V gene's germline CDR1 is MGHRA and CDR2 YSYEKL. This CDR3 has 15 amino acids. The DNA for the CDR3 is TGCGCCAGCAGCCCACGGACAGGGGTGGGCACTGAAGCTTTCTTT. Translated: CASSPRTGVGTEAFF.

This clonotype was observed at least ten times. The CDR3 DNA sequence: TGTGCCAGCAGCCCGAAAAGCATTAGCAATCAGCCCCAGCATTTT. Protein: CASSPKSISNQPQHF. The gene calls are TRBV7-2 and TRBJ1-5; no clear D gene. V lost 5 bases and J lost 0, with 11 bases in between. Germline values: CDR1 SGHTA, CDR2 FQGNSA. The CDR3 has 15 amino acids.

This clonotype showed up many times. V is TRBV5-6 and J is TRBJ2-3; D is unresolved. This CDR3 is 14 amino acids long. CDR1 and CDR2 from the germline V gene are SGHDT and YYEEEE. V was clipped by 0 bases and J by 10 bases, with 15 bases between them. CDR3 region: CASSLARADNPQYF. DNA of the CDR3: TGTGCCAGCAGCTTGGCTAGGGCCGATAACCCGCAGTATTTT. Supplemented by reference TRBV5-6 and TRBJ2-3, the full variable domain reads DAGVTQSPTHLIKTRGQQVTLRCSPKSGHDTVSWYQQALGQGPQFIFQYYEEEERQRGNFPDRFSGHQFPNYSSELNVNALLLGDSALYLCASSLARADNPQYFGPGTRLTVL.

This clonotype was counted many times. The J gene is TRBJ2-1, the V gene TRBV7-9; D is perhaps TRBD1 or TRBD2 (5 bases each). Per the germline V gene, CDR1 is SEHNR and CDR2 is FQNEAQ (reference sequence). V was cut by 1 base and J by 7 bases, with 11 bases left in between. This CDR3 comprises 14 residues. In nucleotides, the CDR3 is TGTGCCAGCAGCTTAGTGGGGGTAGTGAATGAGCAGTTCTTC. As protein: CASSLVGVVNEQFF.

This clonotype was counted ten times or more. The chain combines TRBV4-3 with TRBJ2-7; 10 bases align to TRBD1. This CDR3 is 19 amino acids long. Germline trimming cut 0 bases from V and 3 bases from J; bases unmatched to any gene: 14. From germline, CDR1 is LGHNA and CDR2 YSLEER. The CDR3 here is CASSQDTTGGLVVGYEQYF. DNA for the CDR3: TGCGCCAGCAGCCAAGATACGACAGGGGGCTTGGTTGTAGGCTACGAGCAGTACTTC.

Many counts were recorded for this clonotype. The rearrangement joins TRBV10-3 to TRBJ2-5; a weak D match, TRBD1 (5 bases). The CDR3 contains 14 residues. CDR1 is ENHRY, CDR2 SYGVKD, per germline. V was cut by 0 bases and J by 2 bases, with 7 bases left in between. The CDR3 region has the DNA TGTGCCATCAGTGAGTCCGCAGGGCAAGAGACCCAGTACTTC. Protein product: CAISESAGQETQYF.

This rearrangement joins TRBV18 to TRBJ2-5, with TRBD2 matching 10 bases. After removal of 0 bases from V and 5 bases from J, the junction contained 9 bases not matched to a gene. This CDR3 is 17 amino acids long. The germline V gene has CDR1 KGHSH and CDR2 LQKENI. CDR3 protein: CASSPPSGGDPDETQYF. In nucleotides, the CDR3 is TGTGCCAGCTCACCACCGAGCGGGGGGGATCCCGATGAGACCCAGTACTTC.

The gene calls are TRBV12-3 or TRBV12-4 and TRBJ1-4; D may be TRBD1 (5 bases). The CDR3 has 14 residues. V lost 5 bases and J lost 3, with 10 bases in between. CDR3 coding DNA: TGTGCCAGCAGTATCTGGGGCTCTAATGAAAAACTGTTTTTT. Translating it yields CASSIWGSNEKLFF.

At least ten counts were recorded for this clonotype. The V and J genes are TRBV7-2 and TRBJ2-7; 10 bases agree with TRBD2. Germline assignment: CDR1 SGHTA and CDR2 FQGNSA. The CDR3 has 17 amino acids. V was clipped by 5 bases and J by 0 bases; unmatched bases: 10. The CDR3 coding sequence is TGTGCCAGCAGCGCACTAGCGGGGTACTCTAGCTCCTACGAGCAGTACGTC. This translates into CASSALAGYSSSYEQYV.

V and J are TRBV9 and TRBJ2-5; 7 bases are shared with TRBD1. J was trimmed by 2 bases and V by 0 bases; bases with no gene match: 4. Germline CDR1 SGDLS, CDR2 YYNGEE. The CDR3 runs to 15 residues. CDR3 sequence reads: CASSVEGQNQETQYF. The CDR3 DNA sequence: TGTGCCAGCAGCGTAGAGGGACAGAATCAAGAGACCCAGTACTTC.